A selection of T cell receptor beta chains follows, all from one sample in a study of blood T cells in healthy people across ages. One entry per CDR3 protein, called by TCRdb with MiXCR from the 5' RACE reads. The profile shows under 2 million distinct CDR3 sequences, approximately 32% of them singletons. Sequences were obtained from blood. The receptors stem from a woman between 25 and 40 years old in good health. CDR3s include the opening cysteine and the closing phenylalanine or tryptophan. D genes are given only for firm matches. Size tells how often a clone was seen (once, few, many) or the class of an expanded clone, and some rows leave it out.

DNA: TGCAGTGCTAGTAACTACATCCCAGGGGGAGATACGCAGTATTTT; CDR3: CSASNYIPGGDTQYF; J: TRBJ2-3; V: TRBV20-1; D: TRBD1; size: few
DNA: TGCGCCAGCAGCCCCTCCGGGACAGGGGGCGGTCAGCCCCAGCATTTT; CDR3: CASSPSGTGGGQPQHF; J: TRBJ1-5; V: TRBV4-1; D: TRBD1; size: many
DNA: TGCGTTGGGGAGGTGGACACCGGGGAGCTGTTTTTT; CDR3: CVGEVDTGELFF; J: TRBJ2-2; V: TRBV7-9; D: .; size: .
DNA: TGCAGTGCTAGGAAGAGATCCGGGGGCTACGAGCAGTACTTC; CDR3: CSARKRSGGYEQYF; J: TRBJ2-7; V: TRBV20-1; D: .; size: few
DNA: TGTGCCAGCAATGAACTAGCGGGAGATGAGCAGTTCTTC; CDR3: CASNELAGDEQFF; J: TRBJ2-1; V: TRBV27; D: TRBD2; size: .
DNA: TGTGCCAGCAGGGGACAGGGGTGGTCCTATAATTCACCCCTCCACTTT; CDR3: CASRGQGWSYNSPLHF; J: TRBJ1-6; V: TRBV5-5; D: TRBD1; size: few
DNA: TGTGCCAGCAGCGCCAGCCTCAAGAGACCTCCCTACGAGCAGTACTTC; CDR3: CASSASLKRPPYEQYF; J: TRBJ2-7; V: TRBV7-2; D: .; size: few
DNA: TGTGCCAGCAGTGAGGGGGACAGGGCCTATGGCTACACCTTC; CDR3: CASSEGDRAYGYTF; J: TRBJ1-2; V: TRBV25-1; D: TRBD1; size: .
DNA: TGTGCCACCGGGGGTTGCGAGCAGTACTTC; CDR3: CATGGCEQYF; J: TRBJ2-7; V: TRBV6-9; D: .; size: .
DNA: TGTGCCACCAATATGAACACGCGGATATATTTT; CDR3: CATNMNTRIYF; J: TRBJ1-3; V: TRBV24-1; D: .; size: once
DNA: TGTGCCAGCACCCTCGCGCGGGTTCTAAGGACTGAAGCTTTCTTT; CDR3: CASTLARVLRTEAFF; J: TRBJ1-1; V: TRBV7-9; D: .; size: .
DNA: TGCGCCAGCACGAAAGGGACAGTTTTTAACTATGGCTACACCTTC; CDR3: CASTKGTVFNYGYTF; J: TRBJ1-2; V: TRBV5-1; D: TRBD1; size: .
DNA: TGTGCCAGCAGGATGACAGACTCCTACGAGCAGTACTTC; CDR3: CASRMTDSYEQYF; J: TRBJ2-7; V: TRBV21-1; D: .; size: few
DNA: TGTGCCACCAGGGATGGGCCCGGGGCAAAAGAGACCCAGTACTTC; CDR3: CATRDGPGAKETQYF; J: TRBJ2-5; V: TRBV24-1; D: .; size: .
DNA: TGTGCCAGCAGCCTGACAGCATCAACTAATGAAAAACTGTTTTTT; CDR3: CASSLTASTNEKLFF; J: TRBJ1-4; V: TRBV7-9; D: .; size: .
DNA: TGCAGTGCGACTACAGGGTTTGATCAGCCCCAGCATTTT; CDR3: CSATTGFDQPQHF; J: TRBJ1-5; V: TRBV20-1; D: .; size: .
DNA: TGCGCCAGCAGCCCACGACTAAGCGGGGGTCTCGAGCAGTACTTC; CDR3: CASSPRLSGGLEQYF; J: TRBJ2-7; V: TRBV4-1; D: TRBD2; size: few
DNA: TGTGCCATCCCGGTTGCGAAGCAGTACCATGAAAAACTGTTTTTT; CDR3: CAIPVAKQYHEKLFF; J: TRBJ1-4; V: TRBV10-3; D: .; size: few
DNA: TGTGCCAGCGCCTATGACTCAGCCTACGAGCAGTACTTC; CDR3: CASAYDSAYEQYF; J: TRBJ2-7; V: TRBV13; D: .; size: .